Listed here are 28 T cell receptor beta chains from one sample, sequenced in a study of blood T cell repertoires in COVID-19. Using immunoSEQ multiplex PCR, the repertoire was profiled, and TCRdb retains in-frame clones only, with some absent. The data hold around 160,000 clones, with roughly 88% observed a single time. Sequences were obtained from peripheral blood. The receptors derive from a woman in her sixties or seventies with COVID-19, enrolled during active disease.

This chain joins TRBV4-2 and TRBJ2-5, with TRBD2 matching 9 bases. From germline, CDR1 is LGHNA and CDR2 YNFKEQ. The V and J ends lost 2 bases and 5 bases, in that order; junction bases with no gene match: 3. This CDR3 contains 14 residues. The DNA for the CDR3 is TGTGCCAGCAGCCAATTTAGCGGGGGTGAGACCCAGTACTTC. This gives the protein CASSQFSGGETQYF.

V is TRBV19 and J is TRBJ1-1; 9 bases are shared with TRBD1. In germline, CDR1 is LNHDA, CDR2 SQIVND (reference sequence). Trimming removed 7 bases from V and 5 bases from J; junction bases left unmatched: 5. The CDR3 loop spans 13 amino acids. The CDR3 DNA follows: TGTGCCAGTATCGGGACAGGGAGAACTGAAGCTTTCTTT. Translation: CASIGTGRTEAFF.

The chain carries TRBV30 and TRBJ1-5, with D maybe TRBD1 (5 bases). V lost 5 bases to trimming and J lost 3 bases, with 11 bases between them. This CDR3 is 13 amino acids long. Germline CDR1 GTSNPN, CDR2 SVGIG (reference sequence). The CDR3 DNA reads as TGTGCCTGGGGGACGGACAACAATCAGCCCCAGCATTTT. Amino acids: CAWGTDNNQPQHF.

The gene calls are TRBV20-1 and TRBJ2-1, with TRBD1 identical over 7 bases. Germline loops: CDR1 DFQATT, CDR2 SNEGSKA (reference sequence). The CDR3 totals 10 residues. Trimming removed 4 bases from V and 13 bases from J; junction bases left unmatched: 4. Here the CDR3 reads CSATTGAQFF. The CDR3 DNA sequence: TGCAGTGCTACCACAGGGGCTCAGTTCTTC.

The chain combines TRBV15 with TRBJ2-1, with 7 bases fitting TRBD2. V was pared by 0 bases and J by 4 bases, with 12 bases of the junction left unmatched. The germline CDR1 and CDR2 sequences are LNHNV and YYDKDF (reference sequence). The CDR3 is 18 residues long. The CDR3 DNA reads as TGTGCCACCAGCAGAGAGGATATATGGGAGGGGAAATACAATGAGCAGTTCTTC. Its protein is CATSREDIWEGKYNEQFF.

The V and J genes are TRBV6-1 and TRBJ2-3, with 9 positions matching TRBD2. Germline assignment: CDR1 MNHNS and CDR2 SASEGT. Losses at the gene ends were 6 bases for V and 2 bases for J; bases not matched to a gene: 9. CDR3 length: 16 amino acids. The CDR3 here is CASRESSGDITDTQYF. DNA of the CDR3: TGTGCCAGCAGGGAATCTAGCGGGGACATCACAGATACGCAGTATTTT.

This chain uses TRBV6-5 with TRBJ1-3, with TRBD1 matching 9 bases. This CDR3 has 15 residues. Germline V gene sequence: CDR1 MNHEY, CDR2 SVGAGI. Losses at the gene ends were 3 bases for V and 7 bases for J; bases not matched to a gene: 7. CDR3 sequence (DNA): TGTGCCAGCAGTTATACCGGGACAGGGCTGAACACCATATATTTT. It is translated as CASSYTGTGLNTIYF.

The chain employs TRBV13 and TRBJ2-1, with 12 bases that match TRBD2. V shed 5 bases, J shed 5 bases, and the junction held 7 bases outside the gene matches. CDR1 is PRHDT and CDR2 is FYEKMQ in the germline V gene (reference sequence). The CDR3 loop spans 16 amino acids. Here the CDR3 reads CASSLTSGGPHNEQFF. The CDR3 DNA reads TGTGCCAGCAGCCTCACTAGCGGGGGGCCTCACAATGAGCAGTTCTTC.

Written as DNA, the CDR3 is TGTGCCAGCAGCTTAGCCGACAACTTCAGGCAGTACTTC. This sequence encodes CASSLADNFRQYF. The V and J genes are TRBV7-9 and TRBJ2-7; the D is unclear. V was shortened by 0 bases and J by 9 bases, with 12 bases between the two germline ends. The CDR3 has 13 residues. Per germline, CDR1 SEHNR and CDR2 FQNEAQ (reference sequence).

V gene TRBV11-2 combines with J gene TRBJ1-1; D unresolved. V was pared by 3 bases and J by 8 bases, with 7 bases between. Germline CDR1 is SGHAT and CDR2 is FQNNGV. CDR3 length: 11 residues. The CDR3, as DNA: TGTGCCAGCAGCTTCGCAGTCGAAGCTTTCTTT. Residues: CASSFAVEAFF.

The V gene is TRBV19, the J gene TRBJ1-2, with 10 bases that match TRBD1. The CDR3 consists of 16 residues. Germline loops: CDR1 LNHDA, CDR2 SQIVND (reference sequence). With 7 bases clipped from V and 8 bases from J, the junction kept 16 bases outside the gene matches. The CDR3 DNA is TGTGCCAGTAACCCGCCCGGATCGGGACAGGGGAGCGGCTACACCTTC. Translating gives CASNPPGSGQGSGYTF.

V and J are TRBV7-8 and TRBJ1-6, with a weak D call TRBD1 (6 bases). The CDR3 has 14 amino acids. Trimming took 1 base from V and 7 from J, leaving 8 bases between them. Germline assignment: CDR1 SGHVS and CDR2 FQNEAQ. CDR3 region: CASSLGQENSPLHF. CDR3 nucleotides: TGTGCCAGCAGCTTAGGACAGGAAAATTCACCCCTCCACTTT. Filled out from reference TRBV7-8 and TRBJ1-6, the complete variable domain reads GAGVSQSPRYKVAKRGQDVALRCDPISGHVSLFWYQQALGQGPEFLTYFQNEAQLDKSGLPSDRFFAERPEGSVSTLKIQRTQQEDSAVYLCASSLGQENSPLHFGNGTRLTVT.

The rearrangement joins TRBV3-1 (or the pseudogene TRBV3-2) to TRBJ1-6; D is unclear. Per germline, CDR1 LGHDT and CDR2 YNNKEL (reference sequence). V lost 3 bases to trimming and J lost 10 bases, with 10 bases between them. CDR3 length: 13 amino acids. This CDR3 is CASSQDWLSPLHF. DNA of the CDR3: TGTGCCAGCAGCCAGGACTGGCTCTCACCCCTCCACTTT.

This chain uses TRBV24-1 with TRBJ2-7, with no clear D. The CDR3 contains 13 residues. Germline V CDR1 and CDR2: KGHDR, SFDVKD. The ends were cut back, 2 bases at V and 0 bases at J, with 4 bases in the middle. The CDR3 bases are TGTGCCACCAGTGATTACAACTCCTACGAGCAGTACTTC. Translated: CATSDYNSYEQYF.

V and J are TRBV4-3 and TRBJ1-2, with 8 positions matching TRBD1. J gave up 2 bases and V 0 bases, and 5 bases lay outside the gene matches. CDR3 size: 16 residues. From germline, CDR1 is LGHNA and CDR2 YSLEER. CDR3 DNA: TGCGCCAGCAGCCAAGATTACCGACAGGGGAACTATGGCTACACCTTC. Translation: CASSQDYRQGNYGYTF.

V and J are TRBV24-1 and TRBJ1-2, with a weak D call TRBD1 (5 bases). This CDR3 has 13 amino acids. Trimming removed 3 bases at V and 4 bases at J, with 8 bases between. Germline CDR1 and CDR2: KGHDR and SFDVKD. The CDR3 DNA sequence: TGTGCCACCAGTGATCCAGGGTTCTATGGCTACACCTTC. Its protein is CATSDPGFYGYTF.

This chain connects TRBV5-6 to TRBJ2-1; 10 nucleotides match TRBD2. V gave up 4 bases and J gave up 5 bases; unmatched junction bases: 12. CDR1 is SGHDT and CDR2 is YYEEEE in the germline V gene. The CDR3 is 17 amino acids. CDR3 residues: CASSPRGAGGLDNEQFF. For the CDR3, the DNA is TGTGCCAGCAGCCCGCGTGGAGCGGGGGGGCTGGACAATGAGCAGTTCTTC.

V usage is TRBV3-1 (or the pseudogene TRBV3-2) and J usage is TRBJ1-1, with D perhaps matching TRBD1 (6 bases). CDR3 length equals 14 residues. V lost 2 bases to trimming and J lost 1 base, with 8 bases between them. Germline V gene lookup returns CDR1 LGHDT and CDR2 YNNKEL (reference sequence). The CDR3: CASSQQGRNTEAFF. In DNA, the CDR3 is TGTGCCAGCAGCCAACAGGGGAGGAACACTGAAGCTTTCTTT.

About this clone: The sample carries other DNA sequences with the same CDR3. The rearrangement uses TRBV6-5 and TRBJ2-7, with TRBD1 identical over 7 bases. V gave up 0 bases and J gave up 1 base; unmatched junction bases: 3. This CDR3 spans 15 amino acids. In germline, CDR1 is MNHEY, CDR2 SVGAGI. The CDR3 reads CASSYSPGQSYEQYF. CDR3 nucleotide sequence: TGTGCCAGCAGTTACTCACCGGGACAGTCCTACGAGCAGTACTTC.

V and J are TRBV10-3 and TRBJ2-3; 10 bases are a match to TRBD2. The germline V gene encodes CDR1 ENHRY and CDR2 SYGVKD. V trimming: 7 bases; J trimming: 2 bases; junction bases outside the gene matches: 6. CDR3 size: 15 residues. The CDR3, as DNA: TGTGCCATCAAGATAGCGGGGGGCGACACAGATACGCAGTATTTT. Translated: CAIKIAGGDTDTQYF.

The chain uses TRBV9 and TRBJ2-7; tentative D call: TRBD1 (8 bases). Germline CDR1 SGDLS, CDR2 YYNGEE. Trimming pared 4 bases from V and 0 bases from J, leaving 17 bases between. The length of the CDR3 is 16 residues. The CDR3 is CASSTTGGGSSYEQYF. CDR3 DNA sequence: TGTGCCAGCAGCACCACAGGGGGGGGTAGCTCCTACGAGCAGTACTTC. Complete variable domain (other parts from reference TRBV9 and TRBJ2-7): DSGVTQTPKHLITATGQRVTLRCSPRSGDLSVYWYQQSLDQGLQFLIQYYNGEERAKGNILERFSAQQFPDLHSELNLSSLELGDSALYFCASSTTGGGSSYEQYFGPGTRLTVT.

The chain recombines TRBV6-6 with TRBJ2-1; the D gene is possibly TRBD1 (6 bases). The ends were cut back, 5 bases at V and 16 bases at J, with 24 bases in the middle. The germline V gene encodes CDR1 MNHNY and CDR2 SVGAGI (reference sequence). The CDR3 spans 14 residues. CDR3 sequence reads: CASSHPYARDITFF. The CDR3 DNA is TGTGCCAGCAGTCACCCCTATGCCCGGGACATTACCTTCTTC.

The chain links TRBV28 to TRBJ2-3; TRBD2 aligns across 10 bases. This CDR3 has 16 residues. Trimming removed 3 bases from V and 5 bases from J; junction bases left unmatched: 8. Looked up from germline, CDR1 is MDHEN and CDR2 is SYDVKM. DNA for the CDR3: TGTGCCAGCAGTTTTTCCGAGCGGGGGGGAGGAGATACGCAGTATTTT. Its translation is CASSFSERGGGDTQYF.

The chain has TRBV7-9 and TRBJ1-2; unclear D gene. Germline-derived CDR1 and CDR2 are SEHNR and FQNEAQ (reference sequence). V dropped 5 bases and J dropped 1 base, with 17 bases sitting between them. The length of the CDR3 is 16 residues. The DNA of the CDR3 is TGTGCCAGCAGCGACGTGGGCAGAGCCTTTAACTATGGCTACACCTTC. This gives the protein CASSDVGRAFNYGYTF.

The chain has TRBV6-4 and TRBJ2-5; 10 bases line up with TRBD2. Germline CDR1 reads MRHNA; CDR2 reads SNTAGT. J gave up 1 base and V 4 bases, and 3 bases lay outside the gene matches. The CDR3 extends over 15 amino acids. The CDR3 nucleotides read TGTGCCAGCAGTGTATCTAGCGGGAGCCAAGAGACCCAGTACTTC. Protein: CASSVSSGSQETQYF.

The rearrangement uses TRBV19 and TRBJ1-2; 7 bases line up with TRBD1. The length of the CDR3 is 13 residues. The J segment lost 4 bases and the V segment lost 6 bases, leaving 5 bases of the junction unmatched. Germline CDR1 reads LNHDA; CDR2 reads SQIVND (reference sequence). CDR3 nucleotides: TGTGCCAGTAGCAAGACAGGGCTCTATGGCTACACCTTC. It specifies CASSKTGLYGYTF. The full variable domain, with the rest looked up from reference TRBV19 and TRBJ1-2, is DGGITQSPKYLFRKEGQNVTLSCEQNLNHDAMYWYRQDPGQGLRLIYYSQIVNDFQKGDIAEGYSVSREKKESFPLTVTSAQKNPTAFYLCASSKTGLYGYTFGSGTRLTVV.

This clone was detected once. V is TRBV2 and J is TRBJ1-1; D is uncertain. The CDR3 extends over 14 amino acids. Per germline, CDR1 SNHLY and CDR2 FYNNEI. Trimming cost V 4 bases and J 5 bases, with 14 bases left between them. As DNA, the CDR3 is TGTGCCAGCAGTGGGCGACTAACGGATACTGAAGCTTTCTTT. Translation: CASSGRLTDTEAFF.

The chain uses TRBV3-1 (or the pseudogene TRBV3-2) and TRBJ1-1; 8 positions agree with TRBD1. CDR1 and CDR2 (germline): LGHDT, YNNKEL (reference sequence). The CDR3 totals 14 residues. With V trimmed by 4 bases and J by 1 base, 2 bases remained unmatched. The CDR3 DNA sequence: TGTGCCAGCAGCCGCGGGACAGGGAACACTGAAGCTTTCTTT. Translation: CASSRGTGNTEAFF.